This T cell receptor (beta chain) stems from a study of blood T cells in healthy people across ages. Worth noting for this clonotype: Its antigen is not known.

The use of a sample-barcoded 5' primer and a J-beta primer mix characterized a second PCR of about 7 to 12 cycles. TCRdb fed the 5' RACE reads into MiXCR, producing one record per CDR3 protein. The sample consists of fewer than 800,000 distinct CDR3 sequences, approximately 25% of them appearing once. Per germline, CDR1 MNHNY and CDR2 SVGAGI (reference sequence). After removal of 4 bases from V and 8 bases from J, the junction contained 3 bases not matched to a gene. The CDR3 totals 14 residues. General study findings and limits: Possibly confounding the expanded clonotype changes was the fact that donor CMV status was unknown.

The same data also went into a second study, on T cells of mothers and their children.

What was sequenced was blood. The chain uses TRBV6-6 and TRBJ1-6; 9 bases are a match to TRBD1. This TCR was recovered from a boy aged 10-17 years in good health. For the CDR3, the DNA is TGTGCCAGCAGTTTGGACAGGGGAGATTCACCCCTCCACTTT. It specifies CASSLDRGDSPLHF.